The rows below give T cell receptor beta chains drawn from one sample of a study of T cell responses to AZD1222 COVID-19 vaccine. This table comes from immunoSEQ multiplex PCR, and its TCRdb copy is limited to in-frame clones, with some not included. The table lists about 99,000 clones, roughly 92% of them singletons. The sequences come from peripheral blood, collected 28 days after the second AZD1222 dose. The receptors stem from an adult who received the AZD1222 COVID-19 vaccine. Both conserved end residues are part of each CDR3. The D gene is left open where the match is weak. Size tells how often a clone was seen (once, few, many) or the class of an expanded clone, and some rows leave it out.

j_call clone_size d_call v_call cdr3_aa cdr3_nt
TRBJ2-2 - - TRBV28 CASSLGRSGTGELFF TGTGCCAGCAGTTTAGGCAGGTCGGGCACCGGGGAGCTGTTTTTT
TRBJ2-7 - - TRBV5-1 CASSLDSFSYEQYF TGCGCCAGCAGCTTGGACAGTTTCTCCTACGAGCAGTACTTC
TRBJ1-5 - - TRBV28 CAGSLLGNQPQHF TGTGCCGGCAGTTTATTGGGGAATCAGCCCCAGCATTTT
TRBJ1-4 - TRBD1 TRBV18 CASSPPDRSKLFF TGTGCCAGCTCACCCCCGGACAGGAGTAAACTGTTTTTT
TRBJ1-4 - - TRBV7-2 CASSERTTTNEKLFF TGTGCCAGCAGCGAGCGGACAACAACTAATGAAAAACTGTTTTTT
TRBJ1-5 - - TRBV28 CASREFGIQGPQHF TGTGCCAGCAGGGAATTCGGGATTCAGGGGCCCCAGCATTTT
TRBJ2-7 - TRBD1 TRBV9 CASSPTGSGYEQYF TGTGCCAGCAGCCCGACAGGGTCAGGGTACGAGCAGTACTTC
TRBJ1-1 few - TRBV5-1 CASRTVLNTEAFF TGCGCCAGCAGGACAGTTCTGAACACTGAAGCTTTCTTT
TRBJ2-2 - TRBD1 TRBV25-1 CASSEYEQGATGELFF TGTGCCAGCAGTGAATATGAGCAGGGGGCGACCGGGGAGCTGTTTTTT
TRBJ2-1 - - TRBV29-1 CSVENWGNEQFF TGCAGCGTTGAAAACTGGGGGAATGAGCAGTTCTTC
TRBJ1-2 - - TRBV7-8 CASSLADSRASNYGYTF TGTGCCAGCAGCTTAGCGGATAGTAGGGCGTCTAACTATGGCTACACCTTC